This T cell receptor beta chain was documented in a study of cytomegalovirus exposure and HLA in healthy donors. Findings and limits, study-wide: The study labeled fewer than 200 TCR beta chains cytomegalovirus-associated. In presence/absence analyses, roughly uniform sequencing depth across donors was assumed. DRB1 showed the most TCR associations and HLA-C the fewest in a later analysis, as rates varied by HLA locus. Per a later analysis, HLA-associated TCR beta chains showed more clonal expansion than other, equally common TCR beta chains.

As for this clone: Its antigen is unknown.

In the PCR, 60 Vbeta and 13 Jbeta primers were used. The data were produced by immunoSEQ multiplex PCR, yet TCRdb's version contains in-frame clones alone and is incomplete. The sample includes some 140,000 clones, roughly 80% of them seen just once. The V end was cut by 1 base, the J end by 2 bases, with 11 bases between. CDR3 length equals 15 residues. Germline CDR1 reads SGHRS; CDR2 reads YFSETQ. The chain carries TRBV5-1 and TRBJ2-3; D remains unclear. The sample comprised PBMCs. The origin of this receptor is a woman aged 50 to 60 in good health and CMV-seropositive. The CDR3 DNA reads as TGCGCCAGCAGCTTGTCTATCCTTCTCACAGATACGCAGTATTTT. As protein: CASSLSILLTDTQYF.